The 11 T cell receptor beta chains listed next were all sequenced from one sample in a study of cytomegalovirus exposure and HLA in healthy donors (dated by TCRdb to the late 2010s). Library preparation was by the immunoSEQ multiplex PCR assay. In TCRdb, the immuneACCESS table is reduced to in-frame sequences with V and J assigned. These tables do not hold every clone; where another copy was compared, an unresolved V gene accounts for under half, and the others remain unexplained. Within this sample are 67,000 or so clones, with about 94% of them counted one time only. The top ten clones comprise 1.4% of the sample. What was sequenced was PBMCs. The origin of the receptors is a man between 18 and 35 years old in good health and CMV-seropositive.

This chain connects TRBV28 to TRBJ2-2, with D possibly TRBD2 on 5 matching bases. V was cut by 5 bases and J by 6 bases, with 19 bases left in between. Germline V CDR1 and CDR2: MDHEN, SYDVKM. The CDR3 covers 16 residues. The CDR3, as DNA: TGTGCCAGCAGTCCCGTCGGGAAGAGGTCGTCCGGGGAGCTGTTTTTT. It translates to CASSPVGKRSSGELFF.

The chain employs TRBV7-6 and TRBJ2-2; 8 bases fit TRBD1. V lost 4 bases and J lost 7; bases outside the gene matches: 2. Germline CDR1 SGHVS, CDR2 FNYEAQ. There are 13 residues in the CDR3. CDR3 sequence (DNA): TGTGCCAGCAGCTCACAGGGGGTCGGGGAGCTGTTTTTT. Protein sequence: CASSSQGVGELFF.

The chain couples TRBV6-5 to TRBJ2-4; weak D call: TRBD1 (6 bases). The germline CDR1 and CDR2 sequences are MNHEY and SVGAGI. CDR3 length equals 14 residues. V lost 6 bases to trimming and J lost 6 bases, with 15 bases between them. CDR3 in amino acids: CASRPTRGGNIQYF. In nucleotides, the CDR3 is TGTGCCAGCAGACCAACTAGAGGGGGAAACATTCAGTACTTC.

V and J are TRBV2 and TRBJ2-3, with TRBD1 matching over 10 bases. J gave up 2 bases and V 6 bases, and 8 bases lay outside the gene matches. CDR1 SNHLY and CDR2 FYNNEI come from the germline V gene. The CDR3 covers 16 residues. The CDR3 loop reads CASRGDRGSTTDTQYF. CDR3 DNA sequence: TGTGCCAGCAGGGGGGACAGGGGCTCCACCACAGATACGCAGTATTTT.

The chain links TRBV18 to TRBJ2-2; TRBD2 agrees at 7 bases. The ends lost 3 bases at V and 6 bases at J; junction bases unmatched: 10. CDR1 is KGHSH, CDR2 LQKENI, per germline. This CDR3 has 16 residues. The CDR3 bases are TGTGCCAGCTCACCTCCGGGACTAAAGGGCTCCGGGGAGCTGTTTTTT. Its translation: CASSPPGLKGSGELFF. The complete variable domain, with remaining parts taken from reference TRBV18 and TRBJ2-2, reads NAGVMQNPRHLVRRRGQEARLRCSPMKGHSHVYWYRQLPEEGLKFMVYLQKENIIDESGMPKERFSAEFPKEGPSILRIQQVVRGDSAAYFCASSPPGLKGSGELFFGEGSRLTVL.

This clone was picked up one time. V gene TRBV28 combines with J gene TRBJ2-2, with D possibly being TRBD1 (6 bases). Germline CDR1 is MDHEN and CDR2 is SYDVKM. This CDR3 is 13 amino acids long. V lost 5 bases, J lost 9 bases, and 13 bases lay in between. CDR3 nucleotides: TGTGCCAGCAGTCTAATACAGGGCAGGGAGCTGTTTTTT. Protein: CASSLIQGRELFF.

The chain is built from TRBV9 and TRBJ1-1, with D unresolved. The germline V gene encodes CDR1 SGDLS and CDR2 YYNGEE. The CDR3 loop spans 13 amino acids. Trimming shortened V by 4 bases and J by 2 bases, and 9 bases separated the two germline ends. CDR3 DNA sequence: TGTGCCAGCAGCACTAGTCGTAACACTGAAGCTTTCTTT. Protein: CASSTSRNTEAFF.

The rearrangement links TRBV30 to TRBJ1-4; possibly TRBD1 for D (5 bases). The germline CDR1 and CDR2 sequences are GTSNPN and SVGIG (reference sequence). CDR3 length: 14 amino acids. Trimming removed 0 bases at V and 4 bases at J, with 9 bases between. The CDR3: CAWSVVRDNEKLFF. In DNA form, the CDR3 reads TGTGCCTGGAGTGTCGTCAGGGATAATGAAAAACTGTTTTTT.

This rearrangement joins TRBV19 to TRBJ1-4, with a tentative D call TRBD1 (5 bases). V was cut by 6 bases and J by 7 bases, with 15 bases left in between. The length of the CDR3 is 14 residues. The germline gives CDR1 LNHDA, CDR2 SQIVND (reference sequence). The CDR3 DNA sequence: TGTGCCAGTAGCGCAGGGTTTCGAAGTGAAAAACTGTTTTTT. This codes for CASSAGFRSEKLFF. Filled out from reference TRBV19 and TRBJ1-4, the complete variable domain reads DGGITQSPKYLFRKEGQNVTLSCEQNLNHDAMYWYRQDPGQGLRLIYYSQIVNDFQKGDIAEGYSVSREKKESFPLTVTSAQKNPTAFYLCASSAGFRSEKLFFGSGTQLSVL.

This clone was recorded once. The V and J genes are TRBV4-2 and TRBJ2-1; the match to TRBD2 covers 10 bases. V lost 4 bases to trimming and J lost 7 bases; unmatched junction nucleotides: 10. Germline-derived CDR1 and CDR2 are LGHNA and YNFKEQ. CDR3 length: 16 residues. CDR3 bases: TGTGCCAGCAGCCGCCGCCTAGCGGGAGATTCGAATGAGCAGTTCTTC. This gives the protein CASSRRLAGDSNEQFF.

The chain recombines TRBV7-2 with TRBJ2-5; D not certain. Germline CDR1 is SGHTA and CDR2 is FQGNSA. The V gene lost 1 base and the J gene lost 0 bases, with 6 bases spanning the gap. The CDR3 loop spans 14 amino acids. The CDR3: CASSLGAYQETQYF. The CDR3 nucleotides read TGTGCCAGCAGCTTAGGGGCCTACCAAGAGACCCAGTACTTC.